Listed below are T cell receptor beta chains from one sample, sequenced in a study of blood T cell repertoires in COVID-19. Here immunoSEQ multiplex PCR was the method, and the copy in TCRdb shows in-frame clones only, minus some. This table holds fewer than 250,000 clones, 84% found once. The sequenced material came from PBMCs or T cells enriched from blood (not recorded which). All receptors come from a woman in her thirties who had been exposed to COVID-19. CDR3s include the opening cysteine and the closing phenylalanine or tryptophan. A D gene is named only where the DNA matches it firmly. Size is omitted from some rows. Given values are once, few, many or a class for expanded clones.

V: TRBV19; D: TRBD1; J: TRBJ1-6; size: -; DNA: TGTGCCACAAGAACCGGGACAGGGGCGGCCCCCCTCCACTTT; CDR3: CATRTGTGAAPLHF
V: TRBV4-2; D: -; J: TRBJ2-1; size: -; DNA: TGTGCCAGCAGCCAAGAAAGCGACTACAATGAGCAGTTCTTC; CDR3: CASSQESDYNEQFF
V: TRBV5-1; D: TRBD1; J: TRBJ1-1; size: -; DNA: TGCGCCAGCAGCTTCCAGGGGGGAACTGAAGCTTTCTTT; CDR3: CASSFQGGTEAFF
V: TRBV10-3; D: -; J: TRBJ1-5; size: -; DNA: TGTGCCATCAGAGGACAGCACAATCAGCCCCAGCATTTT; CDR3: CAIRGQHNQPQHF
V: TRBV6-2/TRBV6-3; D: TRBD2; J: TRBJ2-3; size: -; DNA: TGTGCCAGCAGTCCCCCGGGGGGGTCCACAGATACGCAGTATTTT; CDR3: CASSPPGGSTDTQYF
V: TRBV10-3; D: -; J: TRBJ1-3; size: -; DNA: TGTGCCATCAGTGAGTCGACCAGGGAAACTGGAAACACCATATATTTT; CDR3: CAISESTRETGNTIYF
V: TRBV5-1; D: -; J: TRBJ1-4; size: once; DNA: TGCGCCAGCAGCCTACAGGGTTCGCGGGAAAAACTGTTTTTT; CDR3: CASSLQGSREKLFF
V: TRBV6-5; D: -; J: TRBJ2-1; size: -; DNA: TGTGCCAGCAGCACCCGGAATGAGCAGTTCTTC; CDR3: CASSTRNEQFF
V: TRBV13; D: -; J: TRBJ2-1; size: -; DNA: TGTGCCAGCAGCTTAGAGATAGTGACATACTCCTACAATGAGCAGTTCTTC; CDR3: CASSLEIVTYSYNEQFF
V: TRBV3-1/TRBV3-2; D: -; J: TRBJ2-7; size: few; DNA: TGTGCCAGCAGCCACCCGGGCCAGGGCCTTTACGAGCAGTACTTC; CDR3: CASSHPGQGLYEQYF
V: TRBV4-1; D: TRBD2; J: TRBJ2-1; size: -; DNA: TGCGCCAGCAGCGTTAAGACTAGCGGGGGGGCGCCGAGCTCCTACAATGAGCAGTTCTTC; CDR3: CASSVKTSGGAPSSYNEQFF
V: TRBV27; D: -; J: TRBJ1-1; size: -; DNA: TGTGCCAGCGCTTCTGGATCAGGTGAAGCTTTCTTT; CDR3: CASASGSGEAFF
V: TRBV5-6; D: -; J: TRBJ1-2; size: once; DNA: TGTGCCAGCAGCTTGGTCGCCCTGGGCATGGCCCTGGGGGGCTATGGCTACACCTTC; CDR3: CASSLVALGMALGGYGYTF
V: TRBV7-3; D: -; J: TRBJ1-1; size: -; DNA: TGTGCCAGCCGGCGCGGTAAGGTGAACACTGAAGCTTTCTTT; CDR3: CASRRGKVNTEAFF
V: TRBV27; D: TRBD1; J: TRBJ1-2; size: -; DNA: TGTGCCAGCAGTTCTTGGACAGGGCCCTCGTATGGCTACACCTTC; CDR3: CASSSWTGPSYGYTF
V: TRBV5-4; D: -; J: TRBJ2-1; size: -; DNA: TGTGCCAGCAGCTTGGCCATCAGGGAGGTTGGAAATGAGCAGTTCTTC; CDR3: CASSLAIREVGNEQFF
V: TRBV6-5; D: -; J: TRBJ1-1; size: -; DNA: TGTGCCAGCAGTAATCAGGGGAGTATAAACACTGAAGCTTTCTTT; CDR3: CASSNQGSINTEAFF
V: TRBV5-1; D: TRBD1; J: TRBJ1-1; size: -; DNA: TGCGCCAGCAGCAGGGACAGGATCAGAAGGGACACTGAAGCTTTCTTT; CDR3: CASSRDRIRRDTEAFF
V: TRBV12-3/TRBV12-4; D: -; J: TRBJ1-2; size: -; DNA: TGTGCCAGCAGTCCACAGGGAGTGAGTGGCTACACCTTC; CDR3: CASSPQGVSGYTF
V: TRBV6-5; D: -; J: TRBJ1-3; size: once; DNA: TGTGCCAGCAGTTCTTACAGGGCTGGAAACACCATATATTTT; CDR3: CASSSYRAGNTIYF
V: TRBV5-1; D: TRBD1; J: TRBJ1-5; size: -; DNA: TGCGCCAGCAGCTTAGAGGGGGCCTCTCAGCCCCAGCATTTT; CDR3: CASSLEGASQPQHF
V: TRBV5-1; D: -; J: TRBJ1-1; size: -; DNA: TGCGCCAGCAGCTGGAACAGGGACACTGAAGCTTTCTTT; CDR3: CASSWNRDTEAFF
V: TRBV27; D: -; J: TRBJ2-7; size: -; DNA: TGTGCCAGCAGTTCTAGCGTCAGCTCCTACGAGCAGTACTTC; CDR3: CASSSSVSSYEQYF
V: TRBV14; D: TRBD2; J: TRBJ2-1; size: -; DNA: TGTGCCAGCAGACGAGGACTAGCGGACAATGAGCAGTTCTTC; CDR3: CASRRGLADNEQFF
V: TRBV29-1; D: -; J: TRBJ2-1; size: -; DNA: TGCAGCGTTGAGGGGGGGCACAGTCGGAATGAGCAGTTCTTC; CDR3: CSVEGGHSRNEQFF